This TCR beta chain was captured in a study of patients with pleural tuberculosis. Per germline, CDR1 LGHNA and CDR2 YNFKEQ. The CDR3 contains 15 residues. Trimming removed 7 bases from V and 3 bases from J; junction bases left unmatched: 9. This clonotype was detected many times. TCRdb re-derived calls from the reads in MiXCR, one entry per CDR3 protein. The sample yields 45,000 to 60,000 distinct CDR3 sequences, around 7% seen once. The sequence derives from a human donor with pleural tuberculosis. The chain links TRBV4-2 to TRBJ1-1; 9 bases line up with TRBD1. CDR3 nucleotides: TGTGCCAGCACCACAGGGGGCTTAAGGCACACTGAAGCTTTCTTT. Its translation: CASTTGGLRHTEAFF.